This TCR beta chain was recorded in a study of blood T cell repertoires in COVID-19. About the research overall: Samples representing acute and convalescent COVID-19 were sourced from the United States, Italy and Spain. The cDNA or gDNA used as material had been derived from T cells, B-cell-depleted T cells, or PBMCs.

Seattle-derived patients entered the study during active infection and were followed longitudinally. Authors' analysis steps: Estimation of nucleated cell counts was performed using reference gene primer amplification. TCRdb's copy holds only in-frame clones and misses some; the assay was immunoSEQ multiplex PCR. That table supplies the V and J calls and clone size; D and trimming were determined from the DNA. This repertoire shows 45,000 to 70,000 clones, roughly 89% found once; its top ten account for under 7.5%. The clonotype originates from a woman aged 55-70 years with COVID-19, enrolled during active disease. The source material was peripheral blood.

The CDR3: CASSPFQLAGSFGSREQYF. CDR3 in DNA: TGTGCCAGCAGCCCATTTCAACTAGCGGGAAGTTTTGGTTCGCGTGAGCAGTACTTC. The chain combines TRBV9 with TRBJ2-7, with TRBD2 matching over 10 bases. J was trimmed by 7 bases and V by 4 bases; bases with no gene match: 23. The CDR3 has 19 amino acids. Germline lookup yields CDR1 SGDLS and CDR2 YYNGEE.